Each of the 29 T cell receptor beta chains below was sequenced from the same sample in a study of blood T cell repertoires in COVID-19. TCRdb's table, derived via immunoSEQ multiplex PCR, lists solely in-frame clones and lacks some. The sample contains 250,000 to 350,000 clones, about 88% of which appear only once. The source material was PBMCs or T cells enriched from blood (not recorded which). Receptors were obtained from a woman between 45 and 65 years old who had recovered from COVID-19.

This chain connects TRBV27 to TRBJ2-7, with 11 bases matching TRBD1. This CDR3 has 15 amino acids. Germline V gene lookup returns CDR1 MNHEY and CDR2 SMNVEV (reference sequence). The junction had 7 bases not matched to a gene; V was cut back by 5 bases and J by 4 bases. CDR3 in DNA: TGTGCCAGCAGTCGGGGGGGACAGGGGGTTTACGAGCAGTACTTC. This encodes CASSRGGQGVYEQYF.

The V gene is TRBV28, the J gene TRBJ2-7, with 7 bases fitting TRBD1. Losses at the gene ends were 5 bases for V and 2 bases for J; bases not matched to a gene: 3. The V gene's germline CDR1 is MDHEN and CDR2 SYDVKM. The CDR3 length is 13 residues. For the CDR3, the DNA is TGTGCCAGCAGTGAACAGGGGACCTACGAGCAGTACTTC. It specifies CASSEQGTYEQYF.

This chain connects TRBV7-3 to TRBJ2-1; 11 nucleotides align to TRBD1. Trimming at V came to 6 bases and at J to 4 bases, leaving 5 bases not matched to a gene. Germline V CDR1 and CDR2: SGHTA, FQGTGA. The CDR3 contains 15 residues. Here the CDR3 DNA reads TGTGCCAGCAGTGTAGGGGACAGGGGGTACAATGAGCAGTTCTTC. Amino acid sequence: CASSVGDRGYNEQFF.

The chain uses TRBV20-1 and TRBJ2-3; 9 bases align to TRBD2. The CDR3 contains 15 residues. V trimming: 3 bases; J trimming: 2 bases; junction bases outside the gene matches: 6. CDR1 is DFQATT, CDR2 SNEGSKA, per germline (reference sequence). CDR3 loop: CSASKASGITDTQYF. The CDR3 bases are TGCAGTGCTAGTAAGGCTAGCGGGATCACAGATACGCAGTATTTT.

The chain combines TRBV28 with TRBJ1-1, with unresolved D. V was trimmed by 1 base and J by 8 bases, leaving 8 bases between them. Germline-derived CDR1 and CDR2 are MDHEN and SYDVKM. The CDR3 length is 12 residues. CDR3 residues: CASSLSRREAFF. The CDR3 nucleotides are TGTGCCAGCAGTTTATCCAGGAGGGAAGCTTTCTTT. Filled out from reference TRBV28 and TRBJ1-1, the complete variable domain reads DVKVTQSSRYLVKRTGEKVFLECVQDMDHENMFWYRQDPGLGLRLIYFSYDVKMKEKGDIPEGYSVSREKKERFSLILESASTNQTSMYLCASSLSRREAFFGQGTRLTVV.

The V gene is TRBV15, the J gene TRBJ1-1; TRBD1 is a possible D gene (5 bases). This CDR3 is built from 14 residues. V lost 2 bases and J lost 4, with 11 bases in between. CDR1 is LNHNV and CDR2 is YYDKDF in the germline V gene (reference sequence). The CDR3, as DNA: TGTGCCACCAGCAGACGAGGGGAGGGCACTGAAGCTTTCTTT. It codes for CATSRRGEGTEAFF.

The chain carries TRBV30 and TRBJ2-1; a possible D gene is TRBD1 (6 bases). This CDR3 is built from 14 residues. Per germline, CDR1 GTSNPN and CDR2 SVGIG (reference sequence). The V gene lost 5 bases and the J gene lost 4 bases, with 15 bases spanning the gap. The CDR3 nucleotides are TGTGCCTGGGAACCGGGACAAGCATACAATGAGCAGTTCTTC. This translates into CAWEPGQAYNEQFF.

The chain has TRBV28 and TRBJ2-1; 13 bases map to TRBD2. The CDR3 length is 16 residues. The germline CDR1 and CDR2 sequences are MDHEN and SYDVKM. With V trimmed by 6 bases and J by 9 bases, 11 bases remained unmatched. CDR3 nucleotide sequence: TGTGCCAGCAGATTAGGACTAGCGGGAGTATTGCCTGAGCAGTTCTTC. Its protein product is CASRLGLAGVLPEQFF.

V and J are TRBV27 and TRBJ1-2, with 7 bases matching TRBD1. V shed 3 bases and J 11 bases; nucleotides not matched to a gene: 12. There are 14 residues in the CDR3. Germline V CDR1 and CDR2: MNHEY, SMNVEV (reference sequence). The CDR3 loop is CASSLPTGPSRYTF. Written as DNA, the CDR3 is TGTGCCAGCAGTTTGCCGACAGGGCCTAGTCGATACACCTTC.

The rearrangement links TRBV5-4 to TRBJ1-2; possibly TRBD1 for D (6 bases). Per germline, CDR1 SGHNT and CDR2 YYREEE (reference sequence). The CDR3 totals 14 residues. V was clipped by 2 bases and J by 7 bases, with 15 bases between them. The CDR3 loop reads CASSFSTGSAGYTF. The CDR3 region has the DNA TGTGCCAGCAGCTTCTCTACAGGGTCGGCTGGCTACACCTTC.

This chain connects TRBV5-5 to TRBJ2-7; 10 bases agree with TRBD2. Germline-derived CDR1 and CDR2 are SGHKS and YYEKEE (reference sequence). Germline trimming cut 0 bases from V and 2 bases from J; bases unmatched to any gene: 8. The CDR3 extends over 17 amino acids. DNA of the CDR3: TGTGCCAGCAGCTTGGCCCTCCCTAGCGGGAGCACCTACGAGCAGTACTTC. Translating it yields CASSLALPSGSTYEQYF.

This chain links TRBV27 with TRBJ1-2, with 7 bases matching TRBD1. The V segment lost 4 bases and the J segment 6 bases; nucleotides outside the gene matches: 8. Germline values: CDR1 MNHEY, CDR2 SMNVEV (reference sequence). This CDR3 comprises 14 residues. CDR3 coding DNA: TGTGCCAGCAGTTCCCAGGGACAGACCGATGGCTACACCTTC. Its protein is CASSSQGQTDGYTF.

The chain links TRBV5-4 to TRBJ1-6, with 9 bases matching TRBD1. Trimming removed 4 bases from V and 7 bases from J; junction bases left unmatched: 6. The CDR3 totals 15 residues. Germline values: CDR1 SGHNT, CDR2 YYREEE (reference sequence). CDR3 in amino acids: CASSEDRGNNSPLHF. The DNA for the CDR3 is TGTGCCAGCAGCGAGGACAGGGGCAACAATTCACCCCTCCACTTT.

This sequence joins TRBV28 and TRBJ1-6; D is unresolved. The germline gives CDR1 MDHEN, CDR2 SYDVKM. The V end lost 2 bases, the J end lost 0 bases, and 8 bases lay between the germline ends. The CDR3 contains 16 residues. The CDR3, as DNA: TGTGCCAGCAGTTTAGGGCAATCCTCCTATAATTCACCCCTCCACTTT. Protein sequence: CASSLGQSSYNSPLHF.

The V gene is TRBV28, the J gene TRBJ1-3; the match to TRBD1 covers 8 bases. V shed 4 bases, J shed 8 bases, and the junction held 10 bases outside the gene matches. The CDR3 runs 15 residues. Germline-derived CDR1 and CDR2 are MDHEN and SYDVKM. The CDR3: CASSSYSTGAYTIYF. The CDR3 nucleotides are TGTGCCAGCAGTTCCTACTCGACAGGGGCTTACACCATATATTTT. The full variable domain, its missing parts supplied by reference TRBV28 and TRBJ1-3, is DVKVTQSSRYLVKRTGEKVFLECVQDMDHENMFWYRQDPGLGLRLIYFSYDVKMKEKGDIPEGYSVSREKKERFSLILESASTNQTSMYLCASSSYSTGAYTIYFGEGSWLTVV.

This chain connects TRBV5-6 to TRBJ1-2; D is undetermined. Trimming left V 2 bases short and J 1 base short, with 18 bases between. The CDR3 length is 17 residues. Germline assignment: CDR1 SGHDT and CDR2 YYEEEE. As DNA, the CDR3 is TGTGCCAGCAGCTTCCTCGGGGTCGGTAGTGGTAACTATGGCTACACCTTC. This encodes CASSFLGVGSGNYGYTF.

The chain recombines TRBV6-5 with TRBJ2-5; TRBD1 matches at 7 bases. The germline CDR1 and CDR2 sequences are MNHEY and SVGAGI. This CDR3 is 13 amino acids long. V lost 8 bases, J lost 4 bases, and 7 bases stayed unmatched. The CDR3 region has the DNA TGTGCCAGCCAAGTGACAGGGACAGAGACCCAGTACTTC. Its translation: CASQVTGTETQYF.

This chain's CDR3 is CASSPGDRFSGNTIYF. CDR3 DNA sequence: TGCGCCAGCAGCCCGGGAGATCGGTTCTCTGGAAACACCATATATTTT. The rearrangement uses TRBV5-1 and TRBJ1-3; D is unresolved. Germline loops: CDR1 SGHRS, CDR2 YFSETQ. V lost 4 bases and J lost 0, with 14 bases in between. The CDR3 totals 16 residues.

The chain carries TRBV28 and TRBJ2-3; the match to TRBD1 covers 8 bases. CDR1 and CDR2 (germline): MDHEN, SYDVKM. The CDR3 runs to 15 residues. V gave up 2 bases and J gave up 3 bases; unmatched junction bases: 4. The DNA of the CDR3 is TGTGCCAGCAGTTTAACAGGGGGTGTGACAGATACGCAGTATTTT. Protein: CASSLTGGVTDTQYF.

This chain connects TRBV6-2 or TRBV6-3 to TRBJ1-1; D is ambiguous. Trimming removed 10 bases from V and 1 base from J, with 16 bases in between. The CDR3 loop spans 14 amino acids. CDR1 is MNHEY, CDR2 SVGEGT, per germline. For the CDR3, the DNA is TGTGCCACCATCCCTGGCCTTGGGAACACTGAAGCTTTCTTT. It yields the protein CATIPGLGNTEAFF.

Only one count was recorded for this clone. The V and J genes are TRBV11-2 and TRBJ1-5, with D unresolved. The germline CDR1 and CDR2 sequences are SGHAT and FQNNGV. The CDR3 is 14 residues long. V shed 4 bases and J shed 0 bases, with 7 bases lying between them. CDR3 coding DNA: TGTGCCAGCAGCTCCAGTGATAGCAATCAGCCCCAGCATTTT. Its translation: CASSSSDSNQPQHF.

The chain carries TRBV4-3 and TRBJ2-7; the match to TRBD2 covers 7 bases. CDR1 and CDR2 from the germline V gene are LGHNA and YSLEER. V dropped 4 bases and J dropped 5; count of bases not matched to a gene: 11. This CDR3 is 15 amino acids long. The DNA for the CDR3 is TGCGCCAGCAGCCCCTTCCCGGCGGGAGTTCACGAGCAGTACTTC. It codes for CASSPFPAGVHEQYF.

Of note for this clone: Distinct nucleotide sequences in the sample also encode this CDR3. The chain joins TRBV28 to TRBJ2-7; D uncertain. Trimming cost V 4 bases and J 0 bases, with 7 bases left between them. In germline, CDR1 is MDHEN, CDR2 SYDVKM. The CDR3 spans 13 residues. CDR3 bases: TGTGCCAGCAGTTCTCCGAGCTCCTACGAGCAGTACTTC. Its protein is CASSSPSSYEQYF.

The chain recombines TRBV11-1 with TRBJ2-7, with D possibly TRBD1 on 6 matching bases. Germline loops: CDR1 SGHAT, CDR2 FQDESV (reference sequence). Deletions cut 3 bases from V and 5 bases from J, with 11 bases between. This CDR3 has 13 amino acids. This chain's CDR3 is CASSFGRGDEQYF. The CDR3 bases are TGTGCCAGCAGCTTTGGCAGGGGCGACGAGCAGTACTTC.

This sequence joins TRBV5-1 and TRBJ2-3; 8 nucleotides agree with TRBD2. The CDR3 runs 16 residues. Germline values: CDR1 SGHRS, CDR2 YFSETQ. V dropped 1 base and J dropped 4; count of bases not matched to a gene: 8. As DNA, the CDR3 is TGCGCCAGCAGCTTGCAAGCGGGAGTCATGTCAGATACGCAGTATTTT. This codes for CASSLQAGVMSDTQYF.

This clone turned up a few times. The rearrangement links TRBV29-1 to TRBJ1-4; weak D call: TRBD1 (6 bases). Germline assignment: CDR1 SQVTM and CDR2 ANQGSEA. Trimming cost V 6 bases and J 8 bases, with 22 bases left between them. The CDR3 loop spans 15 amino acids. The CDR3 protein is CSVPSLTGTSEKLFF. CDR3 nucleotides: TGCAGCGTCCCTAGTTTGACAGGTACCTCCGAAAAACTGTTTTTT.

This chain connects TRBV25-1 to TRBJ2-7, with a tentative D call TRBD2 (5 bases). Trimming removed 8 bases at V and 4 bases at J, with 21 bases between. The CDR3 sequence is 15 residues long. Germline V CDR1 and CDR2: MGHDK, SYGVNS. The CDR3, as DNA: TGTGCCAGCGCGAGGGTCGTATGGAGTGGGTACGAGCAGTACTTC. Protein: CASARVVWSGYEQYF.

The chain combines TRBV10-3 with TRBJ2-5, with a tentative D call TRBD2 (6 bases). V dropped 1 base and J dropped 4 bases, with 13 bases sitting between them. This CDR3 contains 15 residues. Germline V lookup: CDR1 ENHRY, CDR2 SYGVKD. CDR3: CAISEFKIAAETQYF. CDR3 DNA: TGTGCCATCAGTGAGTTCAAAATAGCGGCAGAGACCCAGTACTTC.

As for this clone: The sample contains more than one DNA sequence encoding this CDR3. The rearrangement joins TRBV18 to TRBJ1-2; TRBD1 matches 8 bases. The CDR3 contains 13 residues. Germline V gives CDR1 KGHSH, CDR2 LQKENI. The V segment lost 2 bases and the J segment 4 bases; nucleotides outside the gene matches: 0. CDR3 DNA: TGTGCCAGCTCACCAGGGACAGGCTATGGCTACACCTTC. Encoded protein: CASSPGTGYGYTF.